The sample holds one count of the clone carrying this T cell receptor beta chain. The antigen is undetermined. V gave up 1 base and J gave up 2 bases, with 3 bases separating them. This CDR3 has 13 amino acids. CDR1 is LGHNA and CDR2 is YSLEER in the germline V gene. The assay was immunoSEQ multiplex PCR, and TCRdb's table has in-frame clones only and misses some. Of more than 45,000 clones listed, about 92% are singletons. The sample belongs to a study of lymphopenia after photon versus proton radiotherapy. Findings and caveats of the study: Under photons, naive T cells and diversity fell while effector/memory populations rose. Post-nadir TCR diversity decline inversely tracked overall survival among those who died. Authors raise, but do not show, better survival with proton therapy. Oligoclonal CD8+ Temra expansion after nadir drove photon patients' diversity drop.

The material sequenced was peripheral blood, taken from a patient treated with photon-based radiotherapy. The origin of this receptor is a woman aged 40 to 50 with cholangiocarcinoma. The chain couples TRBV4-3 to TRBJ1-3; D unresolved. This chain's CDR3 is CASSQGAGNTIYF. The CDR3 DNA follows: TGCGCCAGCAGCCAAGGGGCTGGAAACACCATATATTTT.